Each of the 17 T cell receptor beta chains below was sequenced from the same sample in a study of blood T cells in healthy people across ages. Together with a sample-barcoded 5' primer, a J-beta primer mix was included in a second PCR lasting roughly 6 to 12 cycles. TCRdb passed the 5' RACE reads through MiXCR, listing each CDR3 protein once. The sample has under 1,000,000 distinct CDR3 sequences, under 40% seen once. The specimen was blood. These receptors originate from a man aged 18 to 29 in good health.

This clonotype was observed at least ten times. This chain connects TRBV7-2 to TRBJ1-2; 11 positions match TRBD1. The CDR3 consists of 15 residues. CDR1 and CDR2 from the germline V gene are SGHTA and FQGNSA. Trimming removed 1 base from V and 7 bases from J; junction bases left unmatched: 5. CDR3 bases: TGTGCCAGCAGCTTAGGGACAGGGGGCGTATCTGGCTACACCTTC. It encodes CASSLGTGGVSGYTF. The full variable domain, in which reference TRBV7-2 and TRBJ1-2 provide the parts outside the CDR3, is GAGVSQSPSNKVTEKGKDVELRCDPISGHTALYWYRQSLGQGLEFLIYFQGNSAPDKSGLPSDRFSAERTGGSVSTLTIQRTQQEDSAVYLCASSLGTGGVSGYTFGSGTRLTVV.

V is TRBV4-3 and J is TRBJ2-7; 7 bases align to TRBD1. The CDR3 extends over 15 amino acids. The germline V gene has CDR1 LGHNA and CDR2 YSLEER. J was trimmed by 2 bases and V by 5 bases; bases with no gene match: 9. The CDR3 here is CASSSNRGQPYEQYF. The CDR3 bases are TGCGCCAGCAGCTCAAACAGGGGACAACCCTACGAGCAGTACTTC.

The sample holds a few counts of this clonotype. The chain combines TRBV15 with TRBJ1-1, with TRBD1 matching over 7 bases. This CDR3 region has 16 residues. Trimming removed 1 base from V and 3 bases from J; junction bases left unmatched: 8. Germline V CDR1 and CDR2: LNHNV, YYDKDF (reference sequence). The CDR3 DNA reads TGTGCCACCAGCAGAGGCGAGGGTGGGACAGACACTGAAGCTTTCTTT. It yields the protein CATSRGEGGTDTEAFF.

This clonotype has a count of ten or more. The V gene is TRBV5-1, the J gene TRBJ2-3; D call uncertain. The CDR3 consists of 16 residues. The V end was cut by 2 bases, the J end by 0 bases, with 13 bases between. CDR1 and CDR2 from the germline V gene are SGHRS and YFSETQ. The CDR3 protein is CASSFRLEHSTDTQYF. In DNA, the CDR3 is TGCGCCAGCAGCTTTAGACTTGAGCATAGCACAGATACGCAGTATTTT.

The chain's CDR3 is CASTELGGGNEQYF. Here the CDR3 DNA reads TGTGCCAGTACTGAACTGGGGGGTGGCAATGAGCAGTACTTC. The chain links TRBV6-1 to TRBJ2-7; D possibly corresponds to TRBD2 (6 bases). The CDR3 contains 14 residues. V lost 9 bases, J lost 7 bases, and 22 bases lay in between. The germline V gene has CDR1 MNHNS and CDR2 SASEGT.

The V and J genes are TRBV4-1 and TRBJ2-3; TRBD2 matches at 10 bases. V shed 1 base, J shed 5 bases, and the junction held 6 bases outside the gene matches. Germline assignment: CDR1 MGHRA and CDR2 YSYEKL. This CDR3 spans 16 amino acids. The CDR3 reads CASSQGAGGPGDTQYF. The CDR3 region has the DNA TGCGCCAGCAGCCAAGGAGCGGGGGGGCCAGGAGATACGCAGTATTTT.

This clonotype has only a few counts. CDR3 residues: CASSQGPPLARDTQYF. Here the CDR3 DNA reads TGCGCCAGCAGCCAAGGGCCTCCGCTTGCCCGAGATACGCAGTATTTT. The V call is TRBV4-1, the J call TRBJ2-3, with D unresolved. V dropped 1 base and J dropped 5 bases, with 16 bases sitting between them. Germline loops: CDR1 MGHRA, CDR2 YSYEKL. CDR3 length: 16 residues.

In regard to this clonotype: Given a much more abundant clone one base away, this may be a read error. The chain joins TRBV12-3 or TRBV12-4 to TRBJ1-4; a possible D gene is TRBD1 (5 bases). The CDR3 extends over 15 amino acids. Trimming took 5 bases from V and 3 from J, leaving 13 bases between them. CDR3 sequence reads: CASSRQQEANEKLFF. The CDR3 nucleotides read TGTGCCAGCAGTCGACAGCAGGAAGCTAATGAAAAACTGTTTTTT.

The chain carries TRBV7-9 and TRBJ2-1, with 14 positions matching TRBD2. With 5 bases clipped from V and 7 bases from J, the junction kept 10 bases outside the gene matches. The CDR3 runs 17 residues. CDR1 is SEHNR and CDR2 is FQNEAQ in the germline V gene (reference sequence). The CDR3: CASSTSTSGGARNEQFF. The DNA of the CDR3 is TGTGCCAGCAGCACCTCGACTAGCGGGGGGGCTAGGAATGAGCAGTTCTTC.

The chain has TRBV12-3 or TRBV12-4 and TRBJ2-1, with no clear D. The better agreement between TRBJ2-7 and the DNA end casts doubt on the J call. The CDR3 is made up of 15 amino acids. CDR3 sequence: CASSLYPGSYNEQYF. DNA of the CDR3: TGTGCCAGCAGTTTATACCCTGGGTCCTACAATGAGCAGTACTTC.

This clonotype was observed many times. The CDR3 reads CSVVGGGYNEQFF. The CDR3 DNA is TGCAGCGTTGTTGGGGGGGGCTACAATGAGCAGTTCTTC. The chain links TRBV29-1 to TRBJ2-1; 7 bases match TRBD2. The CDR3 sequence is 13 residues long. Germline V gives CDR1 SQVTM, CDR2 ANQGSEA. Trimming removed 4 bases from V and 3 bases from J; junction bases left unmatched: 3.

The chain uses TRBV7-6 and TRBJ2-6; no definite D call. The CDR3 loop spans 15 amino acids. From germline, CDR1 is SGHVS and CDR2 FNYEAQ. V was trimmed by 3 bases and J by 0 bases, leaving 6 bases between them. The CDR3 region is CASSFTNSGANVLTF. CDR3 DNA sequence: TGTGCCAGCAGCTTCACAAACTCTGGGGCCAACGTCCTGACTTTC.

This chain connects TRBV9 to TRBJ2-3; D could derive from TRBD1 or TRBD2 (5 bases each). Trimming removed 0 bases at V and 1 base at J, with 12 bases between. The CDR3 covers 16 residues. CDR1 and CDR2 (germline): SGDLS, YYNGEE. CDR3 coding DNA: TGTGCCAGCAGCGTAGCTGAGAGGGGAGGCACAGATACGCAGTATTTT. Translation gives CASSVAERGGTDTQYF.

This clonotype was seen more than once but under ten times. This chain uses TRBV6-5 with TRBJ1-1; no firm D call. Germline CDR1 reads MNHEY; CDR2 reads SVGAGI. CDR3 length equals 12 residues. Trimming took off 11 bases at V and 0 bases at J, with 10 bases between the two ends. This CDR3 is CAARALNTEAFF. CDR3 bases: TGTGCCGCAAGGGCCTTGAACACTGAAGCTTTCTTT.

The chain recombines TRBV7-2 with TRBJ2-3; no firm D call. V was pared by 2 bases and J by 0 bases, with 6 bases between. The CDR3 is made up of 14 amino acids. Germline-derived CDR1 and CDR2 are SGHTA and FQGNSA. The CDR3: CASSLWLSTDTQYF. The CDR3 coding sequence is TGTGCCAGCAGCTTATGGCTTAGCACAGATACGCAGTATTTT.

The chain carries TRBV5-1 and TRBJ2-7, with TRBD2 matching 10 bases. CDR1 and CDR2 from the germline V gene are SGHRS and YFSETQ. CDR3 size: 14 residues. The junction had 3 bases not matched to a gene; V was cut back by 0 bases and J by 6 bases. CDR3 in amino acids: CASSLERTSGEQYF. DNA for the CDR3: TGCGCCAGCAGCTTGGAAAGGACTAGCGGCGAGCAGTACTTC.

The sample holds many counts of this clonotype. The chain employs TRBV5-1 and TRBJ2-1, with D perhaps matching TRBD1 or TRBD2 (5 bases each). The germline V gene has CDR1 SGHRS and CDR2 YFSETQ. This CDR3 contains 18 residues. V lost 1 base and J 4 bases, leaving 21 bases between the germline ends. Here the CDR3 reads CASSLFGQKRGRYNEQFF. For the CDR3, the DNA is TGCGCCAGCAGCTTGTTTGGTCAGAAGAGGGGTCGGTACAATGAGCAGTTCTTC.